This TCR beta chain was captured by sequencing in a study of blood T cell repertoires in COVID-19. The wider study: Material from acute and convalescent COVID-19 was sourced from the United States, Italy and Spain.

Sequencing was performed with immunoSEQ multiplex PCR; in TCRdb, only in-frame clones are kept and a portion is missing. The repertoire consists of about 75,000 clones, with 70% to 85% occurring once and the leading ten covering more than 20%. Looked up from germline, CDR1 is MNHNY and CDR2 is SVGAGI (reference sequence). This CDR3 contains 14 residues. V was pared by 6 bases and J by 0 bases, with 9 bases between. V is TRBV6-6 and J is TRBJ1-3; TRBD1 is a possible D gene (6 bases). The TCR originated in a woman between 50 and 59 years old with acute or convalescent COVID-19. Sequences were obtained from peripheral blood. For the CDR3, the DNA is TGTGCCAGCAGACAGGGTGACTCTGGAAACACCATATATTTT. It is translated as CASRQGDSGNTIYF.